This entry lists 13 T cell receptor beta chains sequenced from one sample in a study of cytomegalovirus exposure and HLA in healthy donors. It was with 60 Vbeta and 13 Jbeta primers that the PCR ran. Produced via immunoSEQ multiplex PCR; TCRdb's table is partial and in-frame only. The repertoire holds 210,000 or so clones, with about four fifths as singletons. The sequenced material came from PBMCs. These TCRs come from a woman aged 45-65 years in good health and CMV-seropositive.

V and J are TRBV6-5 and TRBJ2-6; a weak D match, TRBD2 (5 bases). Trimming took off 6 bases at V and 4 bases at J, with 10 bases between the two ends. Per the germline V gene, CDR1 is MNHEY and CDR2 is SVGAGI. The CDR3 is 14 residues long. CDR3: CASSRGGGANVLTF. CDR3 coding DNA: TGTGCCAGCAGCCGGGGTGGAGGGGCCAACGTCCTGACTTTC.

This clone turned up a few times. Here the CDR3 reads CASSDGSGGAQETQYF. The DNA for the CDR3 is TGCGCCAGCAGTGATGGGAGCGGGGGGGCCCAAGAGACCCAGTACTTC. The chain links TRBV10-2 to TRBJ2-5; 10 bases are a match to TRBD2. With 3 bases clipped from V and 1 base from J, the junction kept 5 bases outside the gene matches. The CDR3 is made up of 16 amino acids. Germline V gene lookup returns CDR1 WSHSY and CDR2 SAAADI.

The rearrangement uses TRBV7-2 and TRBJ2-7; no reliable D call. V was trimmed by 2 bases and J by 3 bases, leaving 11 bases between them. This CDR3 is 14 amino acids long. Germline-derived CDR1 and CDR2 are SGHTA and FQGNSA. CDR3 coding DNA: TGTGCCAGCAGCTTAAGGTTAGCTGGCTACGAGCAGTACTTC. This translates into CASSLRLAGYEQYF. Looking up the rest from reference TRBV7-2 and TRBJ2-7 gives the full variable domain: GAGVSQSPSNKVTEKGKDVELRCDPISGHTALYWYRQSLGQGLEFLIYFQGNSAPDKSGLPSDRFSAERTGGSVSTLTIQRTQQEDSAVYLCASSLRLAGYEQYFGPGTRLTVT.

J is TRBJ1-1 and V is TRBV7-8; D call uncertain. This CDR3 is 18 amino acids long. Germline lookup yields CDR1 SGHVS and CDR2 FQNEAQ. With 3 bases removed from V and 4 bases from J, the gap between germline ends came to 24 bases. For the CDR3, the DNA is TGTGCCAGCAGCTTCACGTTCGGAGGGTTTCGACCTTCCACTGAAGCTTTCTTT. Amino acid sequence: CASSFTFGGFRPSTEAFF.

The chain employs TRBV5-5 and TRBJ1-5; D is possibly TRBD1 (6 bases). With 3 bases removed from V and 7 bases from J, the gap between germline ends came to 17 bases. CDR1 and CDR2 (germline): SGHKS, YYEKEE (reference sequence). The CDR3 is 15 residues long. The CDR3 bases are TGTGCCAGCAGCTCCGGACAGTCCATAGGCCAGCCCCAGCATTTT. It is translated as CASSSGQSIGQPQHF. The full variable domain, completed using reference TRBV5-5 and TRBJ1-5, is DAGVTQSPTHLIKTRGQQVTLRCSPISGHKSVSWYQQVLGQGPQFIFQYYEKEERGRGNFPDRFSARQFPNYSSELNVNALLLGDSALYLCASSSGQSIGQPQHFGDGTRLSIL.

The V call is TRBV5-8, the J call TRBJ2-7; 9 positions match TRBD1. From germline, CDR1 is SGHTS and CDR2 YDEGEE. V dropped 4 bases and J dropped 1; count of bases not matched to a gene: 3. The CDR3 runs to 14 residues. This chain's CDR3 is CASSLQGASYEQYF. CDR3 nucleotide sequence: TGTGCCAGCAGCCTACAGGGGGCTTCCTACGAGCAGTACTTC.

The chain links TRBV4-1 to TRBJ2-1, with a tentative D call TRBD1 (6 bases). This CDR3 is built from 16 residues. The V gene lost 0 bases and the J gene lost 6 bases, with 15 bases spanning the gap. CDR1 MGHRA and CDR2 YSYEKL come from the germline V gene. The CDR3 loop reads CASSQDVKGVRNEQFF. CDR3 nucleotide sequence: TGCGCCAGCAGCCAAGATGTGAAGGGGGTACGCAATGAGCAGTTCTTC.

The V gene is TRBV5-6, the J gene TRBJ1-3, with TRBD1 matching over 11 bases. Trimming took 2 bases from V and 6 from J; bases not matched to a gene: 4. This CDR3 region has 15 residues. Germline assignment: CDR1 SGHDT and CDR2 YYEEEE. This chain's CDR3 is CASSLRTGGLNTIYF. In nucleotides, the CDR3 is TGTGCCAGCAGCTTACGGACAGGGGGCTTAAACACCATATATTTT. The variable domain in full, with the rest retrieved from reference TRBV5-6 and TRBJ1-3, is DAGVTQSPTHLIKTRGQQVTLRCSPKSGHDTVSWYQQALGQGPQFIFQYYEEEERQRGNFPDRFSGHQFPNYSSELNVNALLLGDSALYLCASSLRTGGLNTIYFGEGSWLTVV.

The V and J genes are TRBV30 and TRBJ1-2, with unresolved D. The germline CDR1 and CDR2 sequences are GTSNPN and SVGIG (reference sequence). This CDR3 comprises 8 residues. The V end lost 8 bases, the J end lost 13 bases, and 11 bases lay between the germline ends. CDR3 DNA sequence: TGTGCCAGCATAGATGGCACCTTC. Protein: CASIDGTF.

The chain employs TRBV5-1 and TRBJ1-1, with 10 bases fitting TRBD1. The CDR3 extends over 14 amino acids. Germline CDR1 and CDR2: SGHRS and YFSETQ. V lost 4 bases, J lost 3 bases, and 3 bases stayed unmatched. The CDR3 spells CASSPGQGYTEAFF. In DNA, the CDR3 is TGCGCCAGCAGCCCGGGACAGGGGTACACTGAAGCTTTCTTT.

The V call is TRBV4-2, the J call TRBJ1-2; D remains ambiguous. V was clipped by 4 bases and J by 8 bases, with 14 bases between them. The V gene's germline CDR1 is LGHNA and CDR2 YNFKEQ. The CDR3 has 13 residues. Written as DNA, the CDR3 is TGTGCCAGCAGCCCGCCTCTTGCTGAGGGCTACACCTTC. As protein: CASSPPLAEGYTF.

This rearrangement joins TRBV5-6 to TRBJ1-2, with unresolved D. This CDR3 comprises 14 residues. Trimming took 6 bases from V and 4 from J, leaving 16 bases between them. CDR1 SGHDT and CDR2 YYEEEE come from the germline V gene. CDR3 nucleotide sequence: TGTGCCAGCAATAACGCGGGGAGGGTCTATGGCTACACCTTC. The encoded protein is CASNNAGRVYGYTF.

This chain joins TRBV21-1 and TRBJ2-3; TRBD2 was called by the table and not checked on the DNA. TRBV21-1 is a pseudogene locus. The CDR3 length is 17 residues. CDR3 loop: CASSKGSSGGRTDTQYF. The CDR3 DNA reads as TGTGCCAGCAGCAAAGGGTCCAGCGGGGGGCGCACAGATACGCAGTATTTT.